This TCR beta chain was sequenced for a study of shared clonotypes between healthy human individuals. For the study at large: CD4 naive cells filled three plates per donor, CD4 memory three, CD8 naive two and CD8 memory one. General observations from the study: Non-shared clonotypes had lower generation probabilities than those shared by all four donors. Sharing across a handful of donors was seen in 4% to 5% of naive CD4 clonotypes.

As to this clone: What it recognizes is unknown.

The CDR3 has 15 amino acids. V gave up 5 bases and J gave up 5 bases, with 15 bases separating them. The germline CDR1 and CDR2 sequences are MNHEY and SVGAGI. Every immunoSEQ plate was one replicate of a subset's evenly spread DNA. Only in-frame clones appear in the TCRdb table, and some are missing; sequencing was by immunoSEQ multiplex PCR. The sample yields approximately 120,000 clones, about 71% seen once. The chain is built from TRBV6-5 and TRBJ1-4; no reliable D call. The source of this sequence is a woman younger than 45 in good health. The material sequenced was memory CD8+ T cells sorted from blood. This sample's subset: CD45RO+ cells pooled with CCR7-negative TemRA cells. The CDR3 loop is CASSPSSYVNEKLFF. The CDR3 DNA sequence: TGTGCCAGCAGTCCTTCGAGCTACGTGAATGAAAAACTGTTTTTT.